Below, 10 T cell receptor beta chains from the same sample are listed, as sequenced in a study of regulatory T cells in long-lasting Graves disease (dated by TCRdb to the early 2020s). Libraries were built with multiplex PCR. Data came from an Illumina HiSeq 4000. TCR beta libraries were built with iRepertoire HTBI primers and Arm-PCR amplification of CDR3 regions. The public reads were reprocessed in TCRdb via fastp at Q25 and MiXCR, keeping in-frame beta chains. Rows matching on CDR3 protein sequence are summarized as one entry with the most common DNA and genes. The sample table records approximately 290,000 distinct CDR3 sequences; under 25% of these occur just once. In total, the top ten clones hold roughly three fifths of the sample. This specimen's time point label, per the study, means: persistent/refractory GD, antithyroid drugs over 5 years with positive TRAb. For both TCR sequencing and RNA sequencing, RNA was extracted from PBMCs using TRIzol.

The source material was peripheral blood mononuclear cells (PBMCs), sampled when the disease was refractory, from a patient treated with antithyroid drugs. The receptor source for this set is a female donor with Graves disease.

This chain uses TRBV3-1 with TRBJ2-7, with no clear D. The V gene lost 1 base and the J gene lost 5 bases, with 15 bases spanning the gap. This CDR3 spans 15 amino acids. The germline CDR1 and CDR2 sequences are LGHDT and YNNKEL (reference sequence). The CDR3: CASSQGEYPGNEQYF. The CDR3 DNA is TGTGCCAGCAGCCAAGGAGAATATCCTGGGAACGAGCAGTACTTC.

The chain recombines TRBV25-1 with TRBJ2-5; 12 bases line up with TRBD1. V lost 2 bases to trimming and J lost 5 bases; unmatched junction nucleotides: 6. Per germline, CDR1 MGHDK and CDR2 SYGVNS. The length of the CDR3 is 16 residues. The CDR3 DNA reads as TGTGCCAGCAGTGAAGGGGGACAGGGGGCCGAGGAGACCCAGTACTTC. Protein sequence: CASSEGGQGAEETQYF.

CDR3 loop: CASSQDHQADNQPQHF. In DNA, the CDR3 is TGCGCCAGCAGCCAAGATCATCAGGCGGATAATCAGCCCCAGCATTTT. This chain joins TRBV4-3 and TRBJ1-5; no clear D gene. Trimming took 0 bases from V and 4 from J, leaving 13 bases between them. The germline CDR1 and CDR2 sequences are LGHNA and YSLEER. This CDR3 has 16 residues.

V and J are TRBV7-3 and TRBJ2-3, with no clear D. V lost 1 base to trimming and J lost 3 bases, with 5 bases between them. Germline lookup yields CDR1 SGHTA and CDR2 FQGTGA. This CDR3 has 13 residues. The CDR3 loop reads CASSLIPTDTQYF. CDR3 coding DNA: TGTGCCAGCAGCTTAATCCCGACAGATACGCAGTATTTT.

This rearrangement joins TRBV18 to TRBJ2-5; D unresolved. Trimming pared 1 base from V and 5 bases from J, leaving 14 bases between. The length of the CDR3 is 15 residues. The germline V gene encodes CDR1 KGHSH and CDR2 LQKENI. Written as DNA, the CDR3 is TGTGCCAGCTCACCACGTGAAAGGGTTGGGGAGACCCAGTACTTC. Translating it yields CASSPRERVGETQYF.

The sample holds many counts of this clonotype. This chain connects TRBV7-9 to TRBJ2-5, with 8 bases aligning to TRBD2. This CDR3 is built from 15 residues. V lost 5 bases and J lost 0; bases outside the gene matches: 5. Germline lookup yields CDR1 SEHNR and CDR2 FQNEAQ (reference sequence). The CDR3 protein is CASSVGSGNQETQYF. For the CDR3, the DNA is TGTGCCAGCAGCGTAGGTAGCGGGAACCAAGAGACCCAGTACTTC.

This clonotype was detected ten times or more. The V and J genes are TRBV6-2 or TRBV6-3 and TRBJ2-5; no clear D. This CDR3 is built from 13 residues. The V gene lost 1 base and the J gene lost 3 bases, with 6 bases spanning the gap. Germline V gives CDR1 MNHEY, CDR2 SVGEGT. CDR3 bases: TGTGCCAGCAGTTACTTGGCCAAAGAGACCCAGTACTTC. Its translation: CASSYLAKETQYF.

The chain employs TRBV4-3 and TRBJ2-2; D might be TRBD1 (5 bases). The CDR3 is made up of 16 amino acids. The germline CDR1 and CDR2 sequences are LGHNA and YSLEER. Trimming left V 2 bases short and J 3 bases short, with 13 bases between. This CDR3 is CASSQRQPPYTGELFF. The CDR3 nucleotides read TGCGCCAGCAGCCAAAGACAGCCCCCTTACACCGGGGAGCTGTTTTTT.

This clonotype was recorded at least ten times. The chain uses TRBV28 and TRBJ2-4; D is unclear. Germline V gene data show CDR1 as MDHEN and CDR2 as SYDVKM. V was cut by 3 bases and J by 13 bases, with 10 bases left in between. The CDR3 covers 11 residues. The CDR3 loop is CASSFSSLQYF. The CDR3 DNA is TGTGCCAGCAGTTTTTCTTCGTTACAGTACTTC.

This clonotype has ten or more counts. V gene TRBV6-5 combines with J gene TRBJ1-2; D might be TRBD1 (5 bases). Trimming left V 4 bases short and J 4 bases short, with 13 bases between. Germline lookup yields CDR1 MNHEY and CDR2 SVGAGI. The CDR3 contains 14 residues. Here the CDR3 DNA reads TGTGCCAGCAGTTTAGTGGGGCTTGGCTATGGCTACACCTTC. This translates into CASSLVGLGYGYTF.